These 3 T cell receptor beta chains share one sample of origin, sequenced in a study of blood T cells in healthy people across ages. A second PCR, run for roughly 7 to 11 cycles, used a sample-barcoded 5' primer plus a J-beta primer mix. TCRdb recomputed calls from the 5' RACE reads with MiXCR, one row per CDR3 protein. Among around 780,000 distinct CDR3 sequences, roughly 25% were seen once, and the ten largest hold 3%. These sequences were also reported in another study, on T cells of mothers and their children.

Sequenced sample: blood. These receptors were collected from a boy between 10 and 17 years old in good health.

The CDR3 DNA reads as TGTGCCAGCAGCTCGAACAGCAATAGAGACGAGCAGTACTTC. It encodes CASSSNSNRDEQYF. The J gene is TRBJ2-5, the V gene TRBV11-2; no definite D call. The J call may not be correct, given that the DNA end is closer to TRBJ2-7. Per the germline V gene, CDR1 is SGHAT and CDR2 is FQNNGV. The CDR3 runs to 14 residues.

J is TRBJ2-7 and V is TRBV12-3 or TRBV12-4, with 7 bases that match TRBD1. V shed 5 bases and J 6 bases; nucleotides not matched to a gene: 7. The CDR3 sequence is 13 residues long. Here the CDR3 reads CASSTDRVSEQYF. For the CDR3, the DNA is TGTGCCAGCAGTACCGACAGGGTCTCCGAGCAGTACTTC.

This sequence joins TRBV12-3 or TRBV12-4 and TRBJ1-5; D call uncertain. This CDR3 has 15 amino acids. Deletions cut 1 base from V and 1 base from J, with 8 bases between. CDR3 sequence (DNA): TGTGCCAGCAGTTTAGGCGCGGGAAGCAATCAGCCCCAGCATTTT. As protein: CASSLGAGSNQPQHF.